This entry describes one TCR beta chain. Recruitment covered about 25 US areas and drew participants whose ages spanned about 18 to 89 years. The ends lost 0 bases at V and 2 bases at J; junction bases unmatched: 11. The CDR3 sequence is 18 residues long. Germline V gene data show CDR1 as GTSNPN and CDR2 as SVGIG (reference sequence). This sample stems from a study of blood T cell repertoires in COVID-19. Original handling: Amplifying reference gene primers gave estimates of nucleated cell counts. Repertoires were generated with immunoSEQ multiplex PCR, while TCRdb's copy carries only in-frame clones and drops some. The V and J calls and clone size are taken from that table; D and trimming were inferred from the DNA. The sample contains 140,000 or so clones, 85% of which appear only once.

The chain carries TRBV30 and TRBJ2-3, with 10 nucleotides matching TRBD2. The sequence was collected from a woman in her 40s who had recovered from COVID-19. Sequencing was done on a sample of PBMCs or T cells enriched from blood (not recorded which). In nucleotides, the CDR3 is TGTGCCTGGAGTGTACACCAGCGGGGGGGCCTAAACACAGATACGCAGTATTTT. The encoded protein is CAWSVHQRGGLNTDTQYF.